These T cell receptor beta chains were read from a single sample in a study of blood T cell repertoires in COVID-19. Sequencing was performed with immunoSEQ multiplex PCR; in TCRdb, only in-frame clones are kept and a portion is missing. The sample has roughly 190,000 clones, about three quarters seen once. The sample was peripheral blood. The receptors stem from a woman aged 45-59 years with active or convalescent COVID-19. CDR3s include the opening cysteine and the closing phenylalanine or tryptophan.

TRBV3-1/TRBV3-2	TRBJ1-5	CASSAPGQGVGTQHF
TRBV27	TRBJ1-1	CASSHLGFGQYEAFF
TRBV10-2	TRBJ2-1	CASSESSGGARFEQFF
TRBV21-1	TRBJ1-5	CPKGQGVLGNQPQHF
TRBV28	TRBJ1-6	CASSSPTGGVHF
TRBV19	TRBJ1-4	CASSPREGTWEKLFF
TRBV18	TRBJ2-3	CASSPQGGGSDTQYF
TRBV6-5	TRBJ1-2	CASKSTGRDYGYTF
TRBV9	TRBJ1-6	CASSPTTGDNSPLHF
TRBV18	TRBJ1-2	CASSKAEGYGYTF
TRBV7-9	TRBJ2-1	CASSPGLAASYNEQFF
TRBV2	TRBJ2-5	CASSGGSQETQYF
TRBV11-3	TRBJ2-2	CASSHISMGAGELFF
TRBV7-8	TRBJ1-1	CASSLAGSGGNTEAFF
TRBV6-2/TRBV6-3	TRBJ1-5	CASSSRQGSDQPQHF
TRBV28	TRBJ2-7	CASSSSGQGRIYEQYF
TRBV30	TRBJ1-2	CAWSAGPYGYTF
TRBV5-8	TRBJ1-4	CASSLGTRINEKLFF
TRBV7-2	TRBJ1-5	CASSLERYQPQHF
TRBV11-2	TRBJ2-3	CASSLGAGPQYF
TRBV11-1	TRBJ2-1	CASSLKGLVNEQFF
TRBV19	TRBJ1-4	CASSIRGGNEKLFF
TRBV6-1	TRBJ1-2	CASSEGQGRYGYTF
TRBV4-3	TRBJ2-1	CASSQLAGWGYNEQFF
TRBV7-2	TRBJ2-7	CASSLVVQGGHEQYF
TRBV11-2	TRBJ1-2	CASSSVNRDYGYTF
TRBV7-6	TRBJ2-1	CASSASLAGTGGRNEQFF
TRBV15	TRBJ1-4	CATSKDRGKLFF
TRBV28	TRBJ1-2	CASSLSTYGYTF
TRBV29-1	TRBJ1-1	CSAATGGNTEAFF
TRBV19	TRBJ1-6	CASSISGQVGSPLHF
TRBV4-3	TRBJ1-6	CASSQRTGAGARSPLHF
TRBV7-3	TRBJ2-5	CASSLMGQGSETQYF
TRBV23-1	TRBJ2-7	CASSRDSGSREQYF
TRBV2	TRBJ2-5	CASRDGLAGKASQYF
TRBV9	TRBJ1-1	CASSGSPGRTEAFF
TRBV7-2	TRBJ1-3	CASSPSAGSGNTIYF
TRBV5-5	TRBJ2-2	CASVKTVNTGELFF
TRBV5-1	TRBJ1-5	CASSQQDRAYSNQPQHF
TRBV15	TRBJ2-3	CATSRDTRTDTQYF
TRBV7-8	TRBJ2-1	CASSLGRGSYNEQFF
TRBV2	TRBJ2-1	CASSDWASRFDEQFF
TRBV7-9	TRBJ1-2	CASSLSGEAYGYTF
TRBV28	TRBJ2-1	CASSGLAGGIYNEQFF
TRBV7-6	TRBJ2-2	CASSFRTTANTGELFF
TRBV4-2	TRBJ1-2	CASSQDLGTAYGYTF
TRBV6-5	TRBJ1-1	CASRAGVEDTEAFF
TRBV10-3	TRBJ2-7	CAISLGQGTDEQYF
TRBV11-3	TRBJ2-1	CASSHSTGEQFF
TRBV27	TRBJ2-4	CASKPGQGLQRAKNIQYF
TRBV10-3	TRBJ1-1	CAISDPGTGLGTEAFF
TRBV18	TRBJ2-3	CASSREGPTDTQYF
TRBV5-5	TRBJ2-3	CASSSTGGTDTQYF